The clone carrying this T cell receptor (beta chain) was seen more than once but under ten times. These data are taken from a study of patients and donors after allogeneic stem cell transplantation. The CDR3 totals 15 residues. The germline CDR1 and CDR2 sequences are MNHEY and SVGAGI. Between the trimmed V and J ends, which lost 8 bases and 5 bases, there was a span of 18 bases. Each CDR3 protein is one row after TCRdb ran MiXCR on the RT-PCR reads. This sample carries 200,000 to 250,000 distinct CDR3 sequences, around two fifths of them seen once, and the ten largest clones take 11%. V gene TRBV6-5 combines with J gene TRBJ2-2; possibly TRBD2 for D (5 bases). Sequencing used blood, either unsorted or a sorted T cell fraction (not recorded which). The sequence came from a human donor who was either an allogeneic HSCT recipient or a stem cell or donor lymphocyte infusion donor (not recorded which). It is not recorded whose cells these are; they may come from a transplant donor. The CDR3 loop is CASRGKRLFTGELFF. CDR3 nucleotides: TGTGCCAGCCGCGGAAAGAGACTATTTACCGGGGAGCTGTTTTTT.